The 9 T cell receptor beta chains given below trace back to one sample, sequenced in a study of resident and recirculating memory T cells in vitiligo. Profiled with immunoSEQ multiplex PCR; TCRdb holds only in-frame clones, not every one. Among tens of thousands of clones listed, 90% to 95% were seen once. Material: blood. The receptors come from a male donor with vitiligo.

CDR3 amino acids: CATSRHTGGSGYTF. The CDR3 nucleotides read TGTGCCACCAGCAGGCACACAGGAGGGAGCGGCTACACCTTC. The genes are TRBV15 and TRBJ1-2, with D maybe TRBD1 (5 bases). V was shortened by 3 bases and J by 8 bases, with 16 bases between the two germline ends. This CDR3 comprises 14 residues. Looked up from germline, CDR1 is LNHNV and CDR2 is YYDKDF (reference sequence).

The V and J genes are TRBV5-4 and TRBJ1-5, with no clear D. Per germline, CDR1 SGHNT and CDR2 YYREEE (reference sequence). V dropped 4 bases and J dropped 3 bases, with 11 bases sitting between them. The CDR3 totals 14 residues. This CDR3 is CASSAGVDNQPQHF. The CDR3 DNA follows: TGTGCCAGCAGCGCAGGCGTGGACAATCAGCCCCAGCATTTT.

V is TRBV18 and J is TRBJ2-7; a weak D match, TRBD2 (6 bases). The CDR3 totals 12 residues. Trimming left V 3 bases short and J 5 bases short, with 8 bases between. Per the germline V gene, CDR1 is KGHSH and CDR2 is LQKENI. CDR3 protein: CASSPSGDEQYF. DNA of the CDR3: TGTGCCAGCTCACCCTCGGGGGACGAGCAGTACTTC.

This sequence joins TRBV7-9 and TRBJ1-1, with a weak D call TRBD1 (6 bases). CDR1 is SEHNR and CDR2 is FQNEAQ in the germline V gene (reference sequence). This CDR3 comprises 18 residues. V lost 5 bases to trimming and J lost 0 bases, with 22 bases between them. CDR3 bases: TGTGCCAGCAGCCCTCGGGTAGGGGGGGCGGGTTTGAACACTGAAGCTTTCTTT. It codes for CASSPRVGGAGLNTEAFF.

The J gene is TRBJ2-2, the V gene TRBV28; the D gene is possibly TRBD1 (7 bases). Germline CDR1 MDHEN, CDR2 SYDVKM. The CDR3 consists of 14 residues. Trimming removed 6 bases from V and 7 bases from J, with 15 bases in between. CDR3 bases: TGTGCCAGCAGGAGGGGGGACAGAGTCGGGGAGCTGTTTTTT. It specifies CASRRGDRVGELFF.

The chain is built from TRBV5-1 and TRBJ1-2; tentatively, D is TRBD1 (6 bases). From germline, CDR1 is SGHRS and CDR2 YFSETQ. Trimming stripped 0 bases from V and 6 bases from J, with 21 bases between. The CDR3 is made up of 17 amino acids. The CDR3 sequence: CASSLDPSGQTVDGYTF. In nucleotides, the CDR3 is TGCGCCAGCAGCTTGGACCCCTCCGGACAGACGGTCGATGGCTACACCTTC.

The rearrangement joins TRBV15 to TRBJ1-2; 7 positions match TRBD1. V gave up 3 bases and J gave up 3 bases; unmatched junction bases: 1. Looked up from germline, CDR1 is LNHNV and CDR2 is YYDKDF (reference sequence). The CDR3 totals 13 residues. The chain's CDR3 is CATSSGTDYGYTF. The CDR3 DNA reads as TGTGCCACCAGCAGCGGGACAGACTATGGCTACACCTTC.

The V and J genes are TRBV9 and TRBJ2-7; TRBD1 might be the D (6 bases). The CDR3 sequence is 15 residues long. Trimming pared 2 bases from V and 4 bases from J, leaving 16 bases between. Germline V CDR1 and CDR2: SGDLS, YYNGEE. The CDR3 sequence: CASSVGAGTGYEQYF. The CDR3 DNA reads as TGTGCCAGCAGCGTGGGGGCCGGGACGGGGTACGAGCAGTACTTC.

The chain joins TRBV28 to TRBJ2-3; D unresolved. Trimming pared 11 bases from V and 2 bases from J, leaving 23 bases between. This CDR3 has 16 residues. The germline V gene has CDR1 MDHEN and CDR2 SYDVKM. This CDR3 is CAAYPQRFSHTDTQYF. CDR3 coding DNA: TGTGCCGCGTACCCCCAGAGGTTCAGTCACACAGATACGCAGTATTTT.